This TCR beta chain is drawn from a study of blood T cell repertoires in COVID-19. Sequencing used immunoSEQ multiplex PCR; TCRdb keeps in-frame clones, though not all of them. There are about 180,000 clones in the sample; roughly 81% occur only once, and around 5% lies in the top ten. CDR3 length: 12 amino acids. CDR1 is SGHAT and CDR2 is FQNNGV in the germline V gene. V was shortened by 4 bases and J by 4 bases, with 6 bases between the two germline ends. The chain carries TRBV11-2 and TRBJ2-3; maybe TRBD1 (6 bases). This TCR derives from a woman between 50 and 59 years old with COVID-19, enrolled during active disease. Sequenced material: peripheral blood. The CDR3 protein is CASSWGPDTQYF. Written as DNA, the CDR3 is TGTGCCAGCAGCTGGGGGCCAGATACGCAGTATTTT.